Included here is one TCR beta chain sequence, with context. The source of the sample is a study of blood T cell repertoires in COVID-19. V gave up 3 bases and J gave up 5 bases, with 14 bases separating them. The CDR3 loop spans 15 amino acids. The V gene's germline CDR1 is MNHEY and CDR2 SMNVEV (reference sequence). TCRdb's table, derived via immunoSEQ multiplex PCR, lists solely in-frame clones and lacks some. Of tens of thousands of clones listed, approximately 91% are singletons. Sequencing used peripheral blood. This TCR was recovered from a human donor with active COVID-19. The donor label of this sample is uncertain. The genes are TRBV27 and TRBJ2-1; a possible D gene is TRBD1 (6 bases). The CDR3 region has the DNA TGTGCCAGCAGTTTTTTCTGGGGGCCCAACAATGAGCAGTTCTTC. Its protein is CASSFFWGPNNEQFF.